These 29 T cell receptor beta chains were all obtained from the same sample, sequenced in a study of vaccination effects on CD4 cells after COVID-19 (dated by TCRdb to between 2021 and 2023). These TCRs' antigens remain unknown. The ViraFEST assay stimulated PBMC with viral peptide pools and then used TCR sequencing to identify antigen-specific CD4+ T cell clonotypes by expansion. After approximately 11 days of culture, CD4+ T cells were isolated with the EasySep CD4+ T cell isolation kit. Each participant got two doses of an mRNA SARS-CoV-2 vaccine, either BNT162b2 or mRNA-1273. Library generation was performed with the immunoSEQ multiplex PCR assay. TCRdb took over this immuneACCESS table, retaining in-frame rearrangements with V and J assigned. Such tables are incomplete; in checked studies, under half of the missing clones stem from an unresolved V gene, and the remainder is unexplained. The table for this sample lists 70,000 to 95,000 clones; 77% of them were counted only once. In total, the top ten clones hold roughly 1.2% of the sample.

The starting material was CD4+ T cells from PBMCs cultured with HCoV-OC43 spike peptides, obtained after COVID-19 vaccination. The cell subset or site label for this specimen denotes: HCoV-OC43 spike overlapping peptide pool stimulation. The receptors were sampled from a human donor who received a COVID-19 vaccine.

The genes are TRBV3-1 (or the pseudogene TRBV3-2) and TRBJ1-1; TRBD1 matches 8 bases. This CDR3 contains 16 residues. The V and J ends lost 4 bases and 4 bases, in that order; junction bases with no gene match: 11. In germline, CDR1 is LGHDT, CDR2 YNNKEL (reference sequence). The CDR3, as DNA: TGTGCCAGCAGCCCGAGGACAGGGCACCGAAGCACTGAAGCTTTCTTT. Translated: CASSPRTGHRSTEAFF.

CDR3 in amino acids: CASSRQLLAGGNTGELFF. The DNA for the CDR3 is TGCGCCAGCAGCCGCCAACTTCTAGCGGGGGGAAACACCGGGGAGCTGTTTTTT. This chain uses TRBV4-3 with TRBJ2-2, with TRBD2 matching over 11 bases. CDR3 length: 18 amino acids. Losses at the gene ends were 4 bases for V and 2 bases for J; bases not matched to a gene: 9. Germline V gene lookup returns CDR1 LGHNA and CDR2 YSLEER.

The chain uses TRBV9 and TRBJ1-2, with D uncertain. The ends were cut back, 0 bases at V and 7 bases at J, with 16 bases in the middle. Germline V gives CDR1 SGDLS, CDR2 YYNGEE. This CDR3 contains 15 residues. In DNA, the CDR3 is TGTGCCAGCAGCGTAGACTCGGCGCTCGGCTCTGGCTACACCTTC. It specifies CASSVDSALGSGYTF.

This clone has more than one count but fewer than ten. This chain uses TRBV30 with TRBJ1-1; the match to TRBD1 covers 7 bases. This CDR3 is 13 amino acids long. J gave up 6 bases and V 4 bases, and 8 bases lay outside the gene matches. Germline assignment: CDR1 GTSNPN and CDR2 SVGIG (reference sequence). DNA of the CDR3: TGTGCCTGGAAATTTGCAGGGGGTCCTGAAGCTTTCTTT. Amino acid sequence: CAWKFAGGPEAFF. Based on the CDR3 plus reference TRBV30 and TRBJ1-1, the full variable domain is SQTIHQWPATLVQPVGSPLSLECTVEGTSNPNLYWYRQAAGRGLQLLFYSVGIGQISSEVPQNLSASRPQDRQFILSSKKLLLSDSGFYLCAWKFAGGPEAFFGQGTRLTVV.

The chain recombines TRBV9 with TRBJ1-3, with TRBD1 identical over 8 bases. The V gene's germline CDR1 is SGDLS and CDR2 YYNGEE. The CDR3 spans 19 residues. The V segment lost 0 bases and the J segment 3 bases; nucleotides outside the gene matches: 14. In DNA, the CDR3 is TGTGCCAGCAGCGTAGAGGGGGACAGGTCGACGAGAAGTGGAAACACCATATATTTT. It translates to CASSVEGDRSTRSGNTIYF.

This clone ranks as medium-sized. The rearrangement links TRBV27 to TRBJ2-3, with 12 bases matching TRBD2. The CDR3 runs to 18 residues. J lost 0 bases, V lost 7 bases, and 11 bases had no gene match. Per germline, CDR1 MNHEY and CDR2 SMNVEV (reference sequence). CDR3 nucleotide sequence: TGTGCCAGCATCCGGTTGGGTCTAGCGGGGGGGAGCACAGATACGCAGTATTTT. Its protein product is CASIRLGLAGGSTDTQYF.

This clone has only one observation. V and J are TRBV7-2 and TRBJ1-4; D may be TRBD1 (5 bases). The CDR3 runs 12 residues. V was cut by 4 bases and J by 9 bases, with 9 bases left in between. Germline V gene data show CDR1 as SGHTA and CDR2 as FQGNSA. The CDR3 DNA sequence: TGTGCCAGCAGCTGGGGGAAGCAAAAACTGTTTTTT. Amino acids: CASSWGKQKLFF.

Only a few counts were recorded for this clone. This chain links TRBV2 with TRBJ1-2; D is unclear. Trimming stripped 6 bases from V and 0 bases from J, with 17 bases between. The CDR3 length is 16 residues. The germline CDR1 and CDR2 sequences are SNHLY and FYNNEI. CDR3 DNA: TGTGCCAGCAGGTCGCCCCCGCCGGGGACTAACTATGGCTACACCTTC. This codes for CASRSPPPGTNYGYTF.

The rearrangement joins TRBV2 to TRBJ1-4; unclear D gene. Germline loops: CDR1 SNHLY, CDR2 FYNNEI. CDR3 size: 13 residues. V was trimmed by 9 bases and J by 3 bases, leaving 11 bases between them. The chain's CDR3 is CARGRWPNEKLFF. The CDR3 region has the DNA TGTGCCAGGGGGAGGTGGCCTAATGAAAAACTGTTTTTT.

The chain links TRBV5-1 to TRBJ1-6; no firm D call. The CDR3 is 15 residues long. Trimming stripped 4 bases from V and 6 bases from J, with 14 bases between. Germline CDR1 is SGHRS and CDR2 is YFSETQ. In DNA, the CDR3 is TGCGCCAGCAGCCCGGACGGGCCTCTTAATTCACCCCTCCACTTT. It yields the protein CASSPDGPLNSPLHF.

The J gene is TRBJ2-6, the V gene TRBV19; 8 bases are a match to TRBD1. The CDR3 is 17 residues long. Per the germline V gene, CDR1 is LNHDA and CDR2 is SQIVND (reference sequence). With V trimmed by 5 bases and J by 0 bases, 6 bases remained unmatched. This chain's CDR3 is CASSQQGVPSGANVLTF. CDR3 coding DNA: TGTGCCAGTAGTCAACAGGGGGTCCCCTCTGGGGCCAACGTCCTGACTTTC.

The chain is built from TRBV7-9 and TRBJ2-1; no reliable D call. The V gene lost 11 bases and the J gene lost 0 bases, with 14 bases spanning the gap. Per germline, CDR1 SEHNR and CDR2 FQNEAQ (reference sequence). The length of the CDR3 is 14 residues. CDR3: CAPRRLSSYNEQFF. DNA of the CDR3: TGTGCCCCTCGAAGGTTGAGCTCCTACAATGAGCAGTTCTTC.

This chain uses TRBV18 with TRBJ1-2; D not certain. Between the trimmed V and J ends, which lost 4 bases and 8 bases, there was a span of 14 bases. The germline V gene has CDR1 KGHSH and CDR2 LQKENI. The CDR3 spans 13 residues. In nucleotides, the CDR3 is TGTGCCAGCTCACTCGGCGGACCCGAGGGCTACACCTTC. This codes for CASSLGGPEGYTF.

This chain uses TRBV15 with TRBJ2-3, with D unclear. Germline V gene lookup returns CDR1 LNHNV and CDR2 YYDKDF (reference sequence). The CDR3 contains 20 residues. V lost 4 bases and J lost 1, with 27 bases in between. CDR3 protein: CATSTRLPPSKSTRTDTQYF. The CDR3 nucleotides read TGTGCCACCAGCACGAGATTACCCCCCTCAAAATCTACACGCACAGATACGCAGTATTTT.

The chain joins TRBV5-1 to TRBJ1-1; D possibly corresponds to TRBD1 (5 bases). The V and J ends lost 4 bases and 5 bases respectively, with 12 bases between them. Germline lookup yields CDR1 SGHRS and CDR2 YFSETQ. The CDR3 extends over 13 amino acids. The DNA for the CDR3 is TGCGCCAGCAGCCTCTCACAGGAAACTGAAGCTTTCTTT. As protein: CASSLSQETEAFF.

This chain connects TRBV15 to TRBJ2-5, with TRBD2 matching 8 bases. The junction had 7 bases not matched to a gene; V was cut back by 1 base and J by 3 bases. Germline V CDR1 and CDR2: LNHNV, YYDKDF (reference sequence). This CDR3 has 16 residues. CDR3 nucleotides: TGTGCCACCAGCAGAGTGGGTGCGGGGGGCGAAGAGACCCAGTACTTC. Its protein product is CATSRVGAGGEETQYF.

The table lists this clone with a few counts. The chain recombines TRBV2 with TRBJ2-7; no firm D call. Per the germline V gene, CDR1 is SNHLY and CDR2 is FYNNEI. This CDR3 has 15 amino acids. Trimming pared 4 bases from V and 7 bases from J, leaving 20 bases between. CDR3 nucleotide sequence: TGTGCCAGCAGTGGTCCGGAGAAGCTAGTCGGGGAGCAGTACGTC. The encoded protein is CASSGPEKLVGEQYV.

The gene calls are TRBV5-1 and TRBJ1-2, with 7 bases fitting TRBD1. This CDR3 is built from 14 residues. V was pared by 1 base and J by 6 bases, with 6 bases of the junction left unmatched. Germline V gene data show CDR1 as SGHRS and CDR2 as YFSETQ. The CDR3 nucleotides are TGCGCCAGCAGCTTGTCCGGGACAGACAATGGCTACACCTTC. Amino acid sequence: CASSLSGTDNGYTF.

The chain joins TRBV7-9 to TRBJ1-4; the D gene is possibly TRBD1 (6 bases). The V gene's germline CDR1 is SEHNR and CDR2 FQNEAQ (reference sequence). This CDR3 has 15 residues. Deletions cut 6 bases from V and 6 bases from J, with 17 bases between. The CDR3: CASSRTGNFDEKLFF. CDR3 bases: TGTGCCAGCAGTCGAACAGGGAACTTCGATGAAAAACTGTTTTTT.

V usage is TRBV5-5 and J usage is TRBJ2-3; TRBD2 is a possible D gene (5 bases). Germline assignment: CDR1 SGHKS and CDR2 YYEKEE (reference sequence). The CDR3 sequence is 15 residues long. V was pared by 1 base and J by 0 bases, with 9 bases between. CDR3 loop: CASSLRRGSTDTQYF. The CDR3 DNA reads TGTGCCAGCAGCTTGCGGCGCGGGAGCACAGATACGCAGTATTTT.

The gene calls are TRBV12-5 and TRBJ2-1; no clear D gene. Germline V gene lookup returns CDR1 LGHNT and CDR2 FRNRAP. The V end was cut by 2 bases, the J end by 0 bases, with 5 bases between. This CDR3 is 14 amino acids long. CDR3 sequence reads: CASGLSSSYNEQFF. For the CDR3, the DNA is TGTGCTAGTGGTTTGTCAAGCTCCTACAATGAGCAGTTCTTC.

The rearrangement joins TRBV20-1 to TRBJ1-2; possibly TRBD1 for D (5 bases). The germline V gene encodes CDR1 DFQATT and CDR2 SNEGSKA (reference sequence). The V gene lost 3 bases and the J gene lost 7 bases, with 15 bases spanning the gap. CDR3 size: 13 residues. The CDR3 nucleotides read TGCAGTGCTAGTGGGGGGTGGAAGTCTGGCTACACCTTC. Encoded protein: CSASGGWKSGYTF.

The V and J genes are TRBV30 and TRBJ2-7; TRBD2 matches 8 bases. CDR1 GTSNPN and CDR2 SVGIG come from the germline V gene (reference sequence). With 1 base clipped from V and 2 bases from J, the junction kept 10 bases outside the gene matches. This CDR3 is 16 amino acids long. In DNA form, the CDR3 reads TGTGCCTGGAGTGAAAAAGCGGGGGCCCCTACCTACGAGCAGTACGTC. This encodes CAWSEKAGAPTYEQYV.

This clone was seen a few times. Other nucleotide sequences from this sample produce the same CDR3. This CDR3 is CASSLATGNNEQFF. CDR3 nucleotides: TGCGCCAGCAGCTTGGCCACAGGGAACAATGAGCAGTTCTTC. The chain recombines TRBV5-1 with TRBJ2-1; the D gene is possibly TRBD1 (6 bases). The CDR3 length is 14 residues. V was trimmed by 0 bases and J by 5 bases, leaving 9 bases between them. Germline V gene data show CDR1 as SGHRS and CDR2 as YFSETQ.

This clone appeared once. The CDR3 spells CASSQVAASGNTIYF. The CDR3 nucleotides are TGTGCCAGCAGCCAAGTTGCAGCCTCTGGAAACACCATATATTTT. The chain has TRBV14 and TRBJ1-3; D gene unclear. V was pared by 1 base and J by 0 bases, with 7 bases between. The CDR3 spans 15 residues. Germline lookup yields CDR1 SGHDN and CDR2 FVKESK. The entire variable domain, with the rest obtained from reference TRBV14 and TRBJ1-3, is as follows: EAGVTQFPSHSVIEKGQTVTLRCDPISGHDNLYWYRRVMGKEIKFLLHFVKESKQDESGMPNNRFLAERTGGTYSTLKVQPAELEDSGVYFCASSQVAASGNTIYFGEGSWLTVV.

This chain joins TRBV6-5 and TRBJ1-2; maybe TRBD1 (5 bases). This CDR3 region has 15 residues. Germline loops: CDR1 MNHEY, CDR2 SVGAGI. V was trimmed by 3 bases and J by 1 base, leaving 12 bases between them. In DNA, the CDR3 is TGTGCCAGCAGTTATATACGGGACCTTAACTATGGCTACACCTTC. Translated: CASSYIRDLNYGYTF.

The chain recombines TRBV18 with TRBJ1-2; a possible D gene is TRBD1 (5 bases). There are 17 residues in the CDR3. V was shortened by 3 bases and J by 0 bases, with 17 bases between the two germline ends. CDR1 and CDR2 from the germline V gene are KGHSH and LQKENI. This CDR3 reads CASSPGAGSRPNYGYTF. The CDR3 bases are TGTGCCAGCTCACCCGGGGCAGGGAGCCGTCCTAACTATGGCTACACCTTC.

This chain joins TRBV7-2 and TRBJ2-1, with unresolved D. The germline V and J ends were trimmed by 0 bases and 2 bases, with 14 bases remaining between them. The germline V gene has CDR1 SGHTA and CDR2 FQGNSA. The CDR3 totals 17 residues. The CDR3 nucleotides are TGTGCCAGCAGCTTAGCCGCCAGACCAGTAACCTACAATGAGCAGTTCTTC. Protein sequence: CASSLAARPVTYNEQFF. Filled out from reference TRBV7-2 and TRBJ2-1, the complete variable domain reads GAGVSQSPSNKVTEKGKDVELRCDPISGHTALYWYRQSLGQGLEFLIYFQGNSAPDKSGLPSDRFSAERTGGSVSTLTIQRTQQEDSAVYLCASSLAARPVTYNEQFFGPGTRLTVL.

The J gene is TRBJ2-1, the V gene TRBV24-1; weak D call: TRBD1 (6 bases). The CDR3 is 16 amino acids. V lost 2 bases to trimming and J lost 1 base, with 11 bases between them. Looked up from germline, CDR1 is KGHDR and CDR2 is SFDVKD. The DNA for the CDR3 is TGTGCCACCAGTGATTCCAGGGGTGGATCCTACAATGAGCAGTTCTTC. Translated: CATSDSRGGSYNEQFF.